This T cell receptor (beta chain) was retrieved from a study of shared clonotypes between healthy human individuals. The CDR3 loop spans 16 amino acids. Germline V CDR1 and CDR2: SGDLS, YYNGEE. V shed 3 bases and J 4 bases; nucleotides not matched to a gene: 8. CD4+ cell separation produced CD45RA+ naive and CD45RA-negative memory subsets. An even split of each subset's genomic DNA across several immunoSEQ plates was performed. Assay used: immunoSEQ multiplex PCR; TCRdb lists only in-frame clones, some missing. The data show 1.6 million or so clones, about 96% seen once. Findings and limits, study-wide: Across subsets, estimated richness was generally greater for naive than for memory populations. Among non-shared clonotypes, generation probabilities were lower than among those shared by all four donors.

Concerning this clone itself: Its antigen is currently unknown.

This clonotype originated in a man aged 30-40 years in good health. Material for sequencing was naive CD4+ T cells sorted from blood. Subset indicated: CD45RA+ positively selected. V usage is TRBV9 and J usage is TRBJ2-2, with 8 positions matching TRBD1. The DNA of the CDR3 is TGTGCCAGCAGCGGACGGACAGGGATAAGCACCGGGGAGCTGTTTTTT. Its protein product is CASSGRTGISTGELFF. The full variable domain, in which reference TRBV9 and TRBJ2-2 provide the parts outside the CDR3, is DSGVTQTPKHLITATGQRVTLRCSPRSGDLSVYWYQQSLDQGLQFLIQYYNGEERAKGNILERFSAQQFPDLHSELNLSSLELGDSALYFCASSGRTGISTGELFFGEGSRLTVL.